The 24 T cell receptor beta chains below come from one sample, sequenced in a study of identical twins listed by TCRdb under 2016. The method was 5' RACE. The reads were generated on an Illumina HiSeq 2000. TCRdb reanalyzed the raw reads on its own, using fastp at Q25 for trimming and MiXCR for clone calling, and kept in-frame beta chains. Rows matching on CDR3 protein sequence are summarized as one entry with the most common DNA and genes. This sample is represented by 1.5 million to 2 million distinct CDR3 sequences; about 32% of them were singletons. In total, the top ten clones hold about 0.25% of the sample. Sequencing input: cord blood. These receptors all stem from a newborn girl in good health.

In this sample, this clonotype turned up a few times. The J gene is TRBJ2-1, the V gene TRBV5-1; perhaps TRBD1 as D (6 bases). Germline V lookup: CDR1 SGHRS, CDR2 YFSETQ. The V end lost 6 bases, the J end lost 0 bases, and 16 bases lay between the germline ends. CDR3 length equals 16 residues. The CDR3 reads CASTARAGVSYNEQFF. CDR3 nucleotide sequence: TGCGCCAGCACGGCGAGGGCAGGGGTCTCCTACAATGAGCAGTTCTTC.

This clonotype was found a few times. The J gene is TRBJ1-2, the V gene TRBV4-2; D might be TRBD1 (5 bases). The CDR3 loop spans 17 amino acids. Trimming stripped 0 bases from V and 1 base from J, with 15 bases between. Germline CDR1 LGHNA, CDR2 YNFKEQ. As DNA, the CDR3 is TGTGCCAGCAGCCAAGATTATGGCCAGGGCCTTAACTATGGCTACACCTTC. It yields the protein CASSQDYGQGLNYGYTF.

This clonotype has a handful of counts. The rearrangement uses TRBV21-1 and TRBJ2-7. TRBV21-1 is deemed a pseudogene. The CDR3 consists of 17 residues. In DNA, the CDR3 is TGTGCCAGCAGCAAAGAACCCAGGCGGGAGGCTTCCTACGAGCAGTACTTC. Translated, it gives CASSKEPRREASYEQYF.

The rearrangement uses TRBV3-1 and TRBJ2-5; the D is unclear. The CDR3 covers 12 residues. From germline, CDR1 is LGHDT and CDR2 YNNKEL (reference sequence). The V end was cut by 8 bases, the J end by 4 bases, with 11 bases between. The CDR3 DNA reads TGTGCCAGCGGCCGGATGGGAGAGACCCAGTACTTC. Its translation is CASGRMGETQYF.

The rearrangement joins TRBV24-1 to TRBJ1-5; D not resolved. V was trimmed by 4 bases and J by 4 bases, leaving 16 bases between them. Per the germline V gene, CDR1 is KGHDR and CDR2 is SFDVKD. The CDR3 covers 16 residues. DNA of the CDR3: TGTGCCACCAGTGACTCGACACGAGTAACTAATCAGCCCCAGCATTTT. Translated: CATSDSTRVTNQPQHF.

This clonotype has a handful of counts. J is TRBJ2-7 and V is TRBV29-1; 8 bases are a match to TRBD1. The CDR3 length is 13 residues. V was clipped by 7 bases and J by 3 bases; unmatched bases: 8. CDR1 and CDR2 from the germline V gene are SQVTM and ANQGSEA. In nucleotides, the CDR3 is TGCAGCGGCTCTGGAGGGACAGGCTACGAGCAGTACTTC. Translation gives CSGSGGTGYEQYF.

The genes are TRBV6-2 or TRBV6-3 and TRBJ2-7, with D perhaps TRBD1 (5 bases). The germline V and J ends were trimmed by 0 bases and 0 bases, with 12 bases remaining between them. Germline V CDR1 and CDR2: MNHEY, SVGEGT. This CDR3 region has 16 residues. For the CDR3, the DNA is TGTGCCAGCAGTTACTCGTCCGACAGATTCTCCTACGAGCAGTACTTC. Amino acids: CASSYSSDRFSYEQYF.

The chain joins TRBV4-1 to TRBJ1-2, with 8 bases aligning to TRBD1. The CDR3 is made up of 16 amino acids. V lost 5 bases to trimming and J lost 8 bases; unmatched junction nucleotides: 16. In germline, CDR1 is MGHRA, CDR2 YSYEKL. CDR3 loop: CASSLGRGQGARGYTF. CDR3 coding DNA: TGCGCCAGCAGCTTGGGCAGGGGGCAAGGTGCTCGAGGCTACACCTTC.

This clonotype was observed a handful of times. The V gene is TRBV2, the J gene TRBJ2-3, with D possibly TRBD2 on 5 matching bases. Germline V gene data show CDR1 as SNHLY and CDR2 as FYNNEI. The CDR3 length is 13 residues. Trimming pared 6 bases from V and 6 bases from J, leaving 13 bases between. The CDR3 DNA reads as TGTGCCAGCAGCCGGGGATTTTGGGATACGCAGTATTTT. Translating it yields CASSRGFWDTQYF.

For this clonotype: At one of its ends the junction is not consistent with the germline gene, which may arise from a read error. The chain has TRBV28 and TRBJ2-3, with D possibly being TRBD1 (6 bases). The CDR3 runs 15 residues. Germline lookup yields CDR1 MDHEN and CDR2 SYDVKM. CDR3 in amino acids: CAGRQENHSTDTQYF. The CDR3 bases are TGTGCCGGCAGACAGGAGAACCATAGCACAGATACGCAGTATTTT.

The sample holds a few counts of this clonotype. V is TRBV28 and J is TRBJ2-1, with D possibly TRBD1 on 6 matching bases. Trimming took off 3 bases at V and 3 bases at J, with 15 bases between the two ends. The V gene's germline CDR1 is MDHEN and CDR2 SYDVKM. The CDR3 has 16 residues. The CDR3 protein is CASSFRQAAIYNEQFF. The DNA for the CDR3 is TGTGCCAGCAGTTTCAGACAGGCCGCGATCTACAATGAGCAGTTCTTC. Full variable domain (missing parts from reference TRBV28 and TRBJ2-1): DVKVTQSSRYLVKRTGEKVFLECVQDMDHENMFWYRQDPGLGLRLIYFSYDVKMKEKGDIPEGYSVSREKKERFSLILESASTNQTSMYLCASSFRQAAIYNEQFFGPGTRLTVL.

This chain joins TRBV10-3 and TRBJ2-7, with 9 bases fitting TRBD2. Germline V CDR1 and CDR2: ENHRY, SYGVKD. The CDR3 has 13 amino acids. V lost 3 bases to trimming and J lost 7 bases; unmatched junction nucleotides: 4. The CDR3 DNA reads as TGTGCCATCAGTGATCCACTAGCGGGTGAGCAGTACTTC. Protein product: CAISDPLAGEQYF.

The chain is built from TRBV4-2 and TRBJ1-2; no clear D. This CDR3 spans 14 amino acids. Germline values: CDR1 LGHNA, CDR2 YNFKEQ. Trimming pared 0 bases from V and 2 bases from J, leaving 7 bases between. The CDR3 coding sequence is TGTGCCAGCAGCCAAGAGGTTGCGAACTATGGCTACACCTTC. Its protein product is CASSQEVANYGYTF.

Written as DNA, the CDR3 is TGTGCCAGCAGTTTATCACGACTCGGTGGCTACACCTTC. It specifies CASSLSRLGGYTF. V usage is TRBV28 and J usage is TRBJ1-2; D is unclear. Trimming removed 1 base from V and 7 bases from J, with 10 bases in between. CDR1 is MDHEN and CDR2 is SYDVKM in the germline V gene. This CDR3 has 13 residues.

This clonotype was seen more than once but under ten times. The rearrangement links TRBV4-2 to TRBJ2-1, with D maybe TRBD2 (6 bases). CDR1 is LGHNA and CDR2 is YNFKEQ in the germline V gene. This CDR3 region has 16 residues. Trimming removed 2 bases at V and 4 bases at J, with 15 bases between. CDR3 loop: CASSQRRDRSYNEQFF. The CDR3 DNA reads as TGTGCCAGCAGCCAACGGCGGGATAGGTCGTACAATGAGCAGTTCTTC.

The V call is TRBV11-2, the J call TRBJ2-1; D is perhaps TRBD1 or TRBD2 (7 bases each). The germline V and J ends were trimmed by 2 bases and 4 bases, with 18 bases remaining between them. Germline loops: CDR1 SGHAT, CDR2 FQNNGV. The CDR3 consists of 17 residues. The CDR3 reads CASSLRLGRGGYNEQFF. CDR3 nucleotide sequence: TGTGCCAGCAGCTTACGGTTGGGCAGGGGGGGTTACAATGAGCAGTTCTTC. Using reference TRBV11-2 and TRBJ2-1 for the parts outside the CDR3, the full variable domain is EAGVAQSPRYKIIEKRQSVAFWCNPISGHATLYWYQQILGQGPKLLIQFQNNGVVDDSQLPKDRFSAERLKGVDSTLKIQPAKLEDSAVYLCASSLRLGRGGYNEQFFGPGTRLTVL.

The CDR3, as DNA: TGTGCCAGCAGTGCGGGGAGTGGGCTCGAAAAACTGTTTTTT. It translates to CASSAGSGLEKLFF. V is TRBV2 and J is TRBJ1-4; D call uncertain. V lost 4 bases and J lost 8, with 14 bases in between. Germline lookup yields CDR1 SNHLY and CDR2 FYNNEI. The CDR3 has 14 amino acids. Based on the CDR3 plus reference TRBV2 and TRBJ1-4, the full variable domain is EPEVTQTPSHQVTQMGQEVILRCVPISNHLYFYWYRQILGQKVEFLVSFYNNEISEKSEIFDDQFSVERPDGSNFTLKIRSTKLEDSAMYFCASSAGSGLEKLFFGSGTQLSVL.

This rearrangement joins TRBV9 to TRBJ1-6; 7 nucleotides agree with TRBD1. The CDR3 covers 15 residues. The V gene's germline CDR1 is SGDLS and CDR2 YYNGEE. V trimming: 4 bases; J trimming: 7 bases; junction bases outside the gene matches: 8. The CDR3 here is CASSPSTGLNSPLHF. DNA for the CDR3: TGTGCCAGCAGCCCCTCGACAGGGCTCAATTCACCCCTCCACTTT.

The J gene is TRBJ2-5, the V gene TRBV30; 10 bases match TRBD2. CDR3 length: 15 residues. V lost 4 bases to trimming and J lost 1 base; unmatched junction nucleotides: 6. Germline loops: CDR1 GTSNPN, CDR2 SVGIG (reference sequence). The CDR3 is CAWNPSGGPQETQYF. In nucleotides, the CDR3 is TGTGCCTGGAATCCTAGCGGGGGCCCCCAAGAGACCCAGTACTTC.

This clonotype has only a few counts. CDR3 amino acids: CASSEVNRAGYGYTF. CDR3 nucleotides: TGTGCCAGCAGTGAAGTGAACAGGGCGGGATATGGCTACACCTTC. The chain recombines TRBV6-1 with TRBJ1-2; D might be TRBD1 (6 bases). Trimming took off 1 base at V and 5 bases at J, with 14 bases between the two ends. Germline V gene sequence: CDR1 MNHNS, CDR2 SASEGT. The CDR3 has 15 residues.

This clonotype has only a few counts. The CDR3 nucleotides are TGTGCCAGCAGTTTCAGGAACTTTAACTATGGCTACACCTTC. It specifies CASSFRNFNYGYTF. The V and J genes are TRBV12-3 or TRBV12-4 and TRBJ1-2; no clear D. The CDR3 totals 14 residues. Deletions cut 3 bases from V and 1 base from J, with 9 bases between.

The DNA for the CDR3 is TGTGCCAGCAGTGAAGGGACTAGGGTCCCCATCAAAAACATTCAGTACTTC. This gives the protein CASSEGTRVPIKNIQYF. The chain carries TRBV2 and TRBJ2-4, with TRBD2 matching 7 bases. Germline V gene lookup returns CDR1 SNHLY and CDR2 FYNNEI. This CDR3 spans 17 amino acids. The V and J ends lost 1 base and 3 bases, in that order; junction bases with no gene match: 9.

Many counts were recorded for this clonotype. The CDR3 protein is CASSLGQGAQPQHF. The CDR3 DNA reads TGTGCCAGCAGCCTGGGACAGGGGGCTCAGCCCCAGCATTTT. The genes are TRBV7-6 and TRBJ1-5; the match to TRBD1 covers 12 bases. Germline V gives CDR1 SGHVS, CDR2 FNYEAQ. V was pared by 5 bases and J by 6 bases, with 2 bases of the junction left unmatched. There are 14 residues in the CDR3.

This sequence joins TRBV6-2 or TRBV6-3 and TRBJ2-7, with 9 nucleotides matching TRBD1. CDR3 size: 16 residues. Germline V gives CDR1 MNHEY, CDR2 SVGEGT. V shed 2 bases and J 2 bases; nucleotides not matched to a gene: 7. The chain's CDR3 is CASSYASRDRAYEQYF. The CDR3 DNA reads TGTGCCAGCAGTTACGCTTCCAGGGACAGGGCCTACGAGCAGTACTTC.